Following are 22 T cell receptor beta chains from one sample sequenced in a study of cytomegalovirus exposure and HLA in healthy donors. The PCR contained 60 Vbeta and 13 Jbeta primers. Repertoires were generated with immunoSEQ multiplex PCR, while TCRdb's copy carries only in-frame clones and drops some. The repertoire consists of 140,000 to 150,000 clones, with 77% occurring once and the leading ten covering 3.9%. The sample comprised PBMCs. The receptor set was obtained from a male donor in good health and CMV-seronegative.

This clone appeared a single time. The CDR3 here is CASSSGGTGGETQYF. The CDR3 nucleotides are TGTGCCAGCAGTAGTGGGGGGACAGGGGGGGAGACGCAGTACTTC. This sequence joins TRBV25-1 and TRBJ2-7; 11 bases map to TRBD1. Germline CDR1 and CDR2: MGHDK and SYGVNS. The CDR3 is 15 residues long. With V trimmed by 5 bases and J by 9 bases, 12 bases remained unmatched.

The chain has TRBV5-1 and TRBJ1-1; no firm D call. CDR1 is SGHRS, CDR2 YFSETQ, per germline. Deletions cut 0 bases from V and 3 bases from J, with 9 bases between. The CDR3 runs to 14 residues. The CDR3 DNA reads as TGCGCCAGCAGCTTGGGGGGAGTTGACACTGAAGCTTTCTTT. Its protein is CASSLGGVDTEAFF.

This clone has more than one count but fewer than ten. This sample also contains other DNA sequences that code for the same CDR3. CDR3 amino acids: CASSVGTVGNQPQHF. CDR3 DNA sequence: TGTGCCAGCAGCGTAGGGACTGTGGGCAATCAGCCCCAGCATTTT. The rearrangement uses TRBV9 and TRBJ1-5; no clear D gene. Trimming cost V 0 bases and J 2 bases, with 9 bases left between them. CDR3 size: 15 residues. Germline loops: CDR1 SGDLS, CDR2 YYNGEE.

V is TRBV19 and J is TRBJ1-1, with D unresolved. Germline V gene sequence: CDR1 LNHDA, CDR2 SQIVND (reference sequence). The V gene lost 3 bases and the J gene lost 5 bases, with 7 bases spanning the gap. This CDR3 region has 12 residues. The CDR3 region is CASSIGETEAFF. As DNA, the CDR3 is TGTGCCAGTAGTATCGGGGAAACTGAAGCTTTCTTT.

The chain joins TRBV6-1 to TRBJ2-2, with D perhaps matching TRBD1 (6 bases). The CDR3 length is 15 residues. Between the trimmed V and J ends, which lost 3 bases and 5 bases, there was a span of 13 bases. Looked up from germline, CDR1 is MNHNS and CDR2 is SASEGT. In DNA, the CDR3 is TGTGCCAGCAGTGACTGGACAGAATCTACCGGGGAGCTGTTTTTT. Protein sequence: CASSDWTESTGELFF.

The CDR3 sequence: CASSPVTGGETQYF. As DNA, the CDR3 is TGTGCCAGCAGTCCTGTGACAGGCGGGGAGACCCAGTACTTC. The chain employs TRBV6-5 and TRBJ2-5; D is perhaps TRBD1 (6 bases). The germline V gene encodes CDR1 MNHEY and CDR2 SVGAGI. V lost 5 bases to trimming and J lost 5 bases, with 15 bases between them. The CDR3 loop spans 14 amino acids.

The J gene is TRBJ1-5, the V gene TRBV6-5, with D tentatively TRBD1 (6 bases). V shed 4 bases and J shed 5 bases, with 9 bases lying between them. The CDR3 contains 13 residues. Germline V lookup: CDR1 MNHEY, CDR2 SVGAGI. The CDR3 loop reads CASSLDRYQPQHF. The CDR3 DNA follows: TGTGCCAGCAGTTTAGACAGGTATCAGCCCCAGCATTTT.

J is TRBJ2-7 and V is TRBV6-1; D gene uncertain. CDR1 is MNHNS, CDR2 SASEGT, per germline. The CDR3 runs 11 residues. Trimming left V 6 bases short and J 0 bases short, with 3 bases between. CDR3 nucleotides: TGTGCCAGCAGGCGCTCCTACGAGCAGTACTTC. Its protein is CASRRSYEQYF.

V and J are TRBV6-5 and TRBJ1-1; D gene uncertain. There are 13 residues in the CDR3. With 4 bases removed from V and 4 bases from J, the gap between germline ends came to 10 bases. Germline CDR1 and CDR2: MNHEY and SVGAGI. CDR3 amino acids: CASSSDGATEAFF. The DNA for the CDR3 is TGTGCCAGCAGTTCCGACGGAGCCACTGAAGCTTTCTTT.

This chain links TRBV9 with TRBJ2-3, with D uncertain. Trimming cost V 4 bases and J 5 bases, with 14 bases left between them. The germline V gene has CDR1 SGDLS and CDR2 YYNGEE. CDR3 size: 14 residues. The chain's CDR3 is CASSLIETQDTQYF. The CDR3, as DNA: TGTGCCAGCAGCCTTATTGAGACTCAAGATACGCAGTATTTT.

The chain couples TRBV4-1 to TRBJ2-5, with D hard to call. V lost 2 bases to trimming and J lost 1 base, with 20 bases between them. The CDR3 runs to 18 residues. CDR1 MGHRA and CDR2 YSYEKL come from the germline V gene. CDR3 sequence reads: CASSQKPPNYGTQETQYF. The CDR3 DNA is TGCGCCAGCAGCCAAAAGCCACCCAACTACGGAACCCAAGAGACCCAGTACTTC.

The chain is built from TRBV19 and TRBJ1-2, with TRBD1 matching 7 bases. V lost 7 bases, J lost 1 base, and 3 bases stayed unmatched. The germline V gene encodes CDR1 LNHDA and CDR2 SQIVND (reference sequence). The CDR3 consists of 13 residues. The DNA for the CDR3 is TGTGCCAGTAAGGACAGGCTTAACTATGGCTACACCTTC. Its protein product is CASKDRLNYGYTF.

The chain is built from TRBV7-9 and TRBJ2-1; D call uncertain. Germline values: CDR1 SEHNR, CDR2 FQNEAQ (reference sequence). Deletions cut 4 bases from V and 10 bases from J, with 11 bases between. The CDR3 length is 12 residues. The CDR3 sequence: CASSSILLEQFF. DNA of the CDR3: TGTGCCAGCAGCTCGATACTACTGGAGCAGTTCTTC.

V gene TRBV7-3 combines with J gene TRBJ2-2; a possible D gene is TRBD1 (6 bases). The V end was cut by 2 bases, the J end by 5 bases, with 12 bases between. CDR1 is SGHTA, CDR2 FQGTGA, per germline. This CDR3 has 15 amino acids. Written as DNA, the CDR3 is TGTGCCAGCAGCTTATCCAGGGGCTCTACCGGGGAGCTGTTTTTT. Its translation: CASSLSRGSTGELFF. Full variable domain (missing parts from reference TRBV7-3 and TRBJ2-2): GAGVSQTPSNKVTEKGKYVELRCDPISGHTALYWYRQSLGQGPEFLIYFQGTGAADDSGLPNDRFFAVRPEGSVSTLKIQRTERGDSAVYLCASSLSRGSTGELFFGEGSRLTVL.

The chain links TRBV6-6 to TRBJ2-3; TRBD2 matches 7 bases. Germline V gene data show CDR1 as MNHNY and CDR2 as SVGAGI (reference sequence). J gave up 4 bases and V 4 bases, and 11 bases lay outside the gene matches. The CDR3 loop spans 16 amino acids. The chain's CDR3 is CASSLGGAGYSDTQYF. The CDR3 nucleotides are TGTGCCAGCAGTTTGGGGGGAGCGGGATACTCAGATACGCAGTATTTT.

In this sample, this clone turned up once. The rearrangement uses TRBV10-3 and TRBJ2-3; 10 bases align to TRBD2. V gave up 6 bases and J gave up 5 bases; unmatched junction bases: 2. Germline V CDR1 and CDR2: ENHRY, SYGVKD. There are 13 residues in the CDR3. The CDR3 DNA follows: TGTGCCATCAGACTAGCGGGAAGAGATACGCAGTATTTT. Amino acid sequence: CAIRLAGRDTQYF.

This chain uses TRBV10-3 with TRBJ1-1, with D maybe TRBD1 (5 bases). The germline V gene has CDR1 ENHRY and CDR2 SYGVKD. CDR3 length: 14 amino acids. Between the trimmed V and J ends, which lost 6 bases and 6 bases, there was a span of 17 bases. This chain's CDR3 is CAIRGGGIGAEAFF. In DNA form, the CDR3 reads TGTGCCATCAGGGGTGGCGGGATAGGGGCTGAAGCTTTCTTT.

This chain connects TRBV7-9 to TRBJ2-7, with D maybe TRBD2 (5 bases). Germline values: CDR1 SEHNR, CDR2 FQNEAQ (reference sequence). Trimming removed 0 bases from V and 5 bases from J, with 17 bases in between. This CDR3 is 16 amino acids long. The CDR3 region has the DNA TGTGCCAGCAGCTTAGCGTCCTCAGAGACCGGGGACGAGCAGTACTTC. The encoded protein is CASSLASSETGDEQYF. Filled out from reference TRBV7-9 and TRBJ2-7, the complete variable domain reads DTGVSQNPRHKITKRGQNVTFRCDPISEHNRLYWYRQTLGQGPEFLTYFQNEAQLEKSRLLSDRFSAERPKGSFSTLEIQRTEQGDSAMYLCASSLASSETGDEQYFGPGTRLTVT.

The rearrangement uses TRBV27 and TRBJ1-2; D unresolved. The CDR3 has 14 residues. From germline, CDR1 is MNHEY and CDR2 SMNVEV (reference sequence). V was cut by 0 bases and J by 8 bases, with 13 bases left in between. The CDR3 region is CASSLSLGVGGYTF. The DNA of the CDR3 is TGTGCCAGCAGTTTATCGCTCGGGGTGGGAGGCTACACCTTC.

The chain is built from TRBV7-2 and TRBJ2-7; 16 bases align to TRBD2. The CDR3 runs to 17 residues. V lost 6 bases to trimming and J lost 7 bases; unmatched junction nucleotides: 12. Looked up from germline, CDR1 is SGHTA and CDR2 is FQGNSA. The CDR3 loop reads CASSRTGTSGRAREQYF. CDR3 in DNA: TGTGCCAGCAGTCGAACCGGGACTAGCGGGAGGGCCCGTGAGCAGTACTTC.

This clone occurred a few times. V is TRBV6-6 and J is TRBJ2-5; 7 bases line up with TRBD1. Germline values: CDR1 MNHNY, CDR2 SVGAGI (reference sequence). The CDR3 is 14 residues long. The J segment lost 5 bases and the V segment lost 11 bases, leaving 14 bases of the junction unmatched. In nucleotides, the CDR3 is TGTGCCGCGAACCTGCAGGGGGTAGGGGAGACCCAGTACTTC. Translating gives CAANLQGVGETQYF.

This clone appeared once. The chain links TRBV29-1 to TRBJ2-7; 7 bases agree with TRBD1. This CDR3 has 14 residues. Germline loops: CDR1 SQVTM, CDR2 ANQGSEA. J lost 3 bases, V lost 0 bases, and 5 bases had no gene match. CDR3 nucleotides: TGCAGCGTTGAAGAAGCAGGGGGTCACTACGAGCAGTACTTC. Amino acids: CSVEEAGGHYEQYF.